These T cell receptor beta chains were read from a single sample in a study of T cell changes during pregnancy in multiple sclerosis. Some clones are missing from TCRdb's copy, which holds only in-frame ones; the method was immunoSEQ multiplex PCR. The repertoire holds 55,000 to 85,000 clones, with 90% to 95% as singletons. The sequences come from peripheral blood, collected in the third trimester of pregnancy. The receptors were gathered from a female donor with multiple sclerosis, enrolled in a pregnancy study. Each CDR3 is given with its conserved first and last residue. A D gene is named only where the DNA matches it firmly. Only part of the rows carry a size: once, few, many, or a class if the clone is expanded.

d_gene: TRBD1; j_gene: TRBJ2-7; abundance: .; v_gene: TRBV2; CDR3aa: CASSDRDSTYEQYF; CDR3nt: TGTGCCAGCAGCGATCGGGACAGCACCTACGAGCAGTACTTC
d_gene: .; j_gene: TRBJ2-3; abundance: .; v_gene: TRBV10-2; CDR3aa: CATMLGGIIMRDTQYF; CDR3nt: TGCGCCACCATGCTCGGAGGTATTATCATGAGAGATACGCAGTATTTT
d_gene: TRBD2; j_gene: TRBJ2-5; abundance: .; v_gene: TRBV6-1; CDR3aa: CASSDLTSERETQYF; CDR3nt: TGTGCCAGCAGTGACCTTACTAGCGAGCGAGAGACCCAGTACTTC
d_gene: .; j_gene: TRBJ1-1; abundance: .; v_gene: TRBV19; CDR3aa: CASTPSGGANTEAFF; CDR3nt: TGTGCCAGTACCCCGTCGGGGGGCGCAAACACTGAAGCTTTCTTT
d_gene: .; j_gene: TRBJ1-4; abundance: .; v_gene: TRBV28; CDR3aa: CASRRQPPTNEKLFF; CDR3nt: TGTGCCAGCAGACGACAGCCCCCAACTAATGAAAAACTGTTTTTT
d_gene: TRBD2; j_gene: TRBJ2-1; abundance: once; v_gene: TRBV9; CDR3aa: CASSVGSSGSNYEQFF; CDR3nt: TGTGCCAGCAGCGTAGGCTCCAGCGGGAGTAACTATGAGCAGTTCTTC
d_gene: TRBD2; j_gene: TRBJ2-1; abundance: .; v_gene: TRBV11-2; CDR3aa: CASSLETLAGEQFF; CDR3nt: TGTGCCAGCAGCTTAGAAACGCTAGCGGGAGAGCAGTTCTTC
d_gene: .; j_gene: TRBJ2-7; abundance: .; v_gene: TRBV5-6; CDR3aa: CASSIPPSSEQYF; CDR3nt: TGTGCCAGCAGCATACCTCCTAGTAGCGAGCAGTACTTC
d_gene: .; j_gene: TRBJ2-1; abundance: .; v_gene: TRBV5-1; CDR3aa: CASSLAGVSYNEQFF; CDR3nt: TGCGCCAGCAGCTTGGCGGGAGTCAGCTACAATGAGCAGTTCTTC
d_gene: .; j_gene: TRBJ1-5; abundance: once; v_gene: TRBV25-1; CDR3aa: CASTEDRGNQPQHF; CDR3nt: TGTGCCAGCACGGAAGACAGAGGCAATCAGCCCCAGCATTTT
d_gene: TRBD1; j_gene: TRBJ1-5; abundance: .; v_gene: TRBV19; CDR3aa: CASTSDRVRVLNQPQHF; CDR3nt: TGTGCCAGTACCTCGGACAGGGTTAGGGTTTTAAATCAGCCCCAGCATTTT
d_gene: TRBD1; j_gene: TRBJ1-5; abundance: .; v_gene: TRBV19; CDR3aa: CASSPGQINQPQHF; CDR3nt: TGTGCCAGTAGTCCGGGACAGATTAATCAGCCCCAGCATTTT